This T cell receptor beta chain appears in the sequencing data of a study of blood T cell repertoires in COVID-19. Sequencing used immunoSEQ multiplex PCR; TCRdb keeps in-frame clones, though not all of them. This table has 150,000 to 200,000 clones, around nine tenths appearing once. Seattle's cohort entered during active infection and was followed longitudinally. Trimming cost V 6 bases and J 0 bases, with 5 bases left between them. This CDR3 region has 12 residues. Per the germline V gene, CDR1 is SQVTM and CDR2 is ANQGSEA. The clonotype was recovered from a woman between 65 and 79 years old with COVID-19, enrolled during active disease. Material: peripheral blood. This sequence joins TRBV29-1 and TRBJ1-4; D unresolved. The CDR3 loop is CSVGATNEKLFF. In DNA form, the CDR3 reads TGCAGCGTAGGAGCAACTAATGAAAAACTGTTTTTT.